The 20 T cell receptor beta chains below were found in one sample sequenced in a study of cytomegalovirus exposure and HLA in healthy donors. Primers for the PCR totalled 60 Vbeta and 13 Jbeta. TCRdb keeps only in-frame clones here, not all; method: immunoSEQ multiplex PCR. Of 200,000 to 250,000 clones in the sample, roughly 82% were seen once. Sequenced material: PBMCs. The source is a woman aged 35 to 49 in good health and CMV-seropositive.

This clone came up a few times. This rearrangement joins TRBV6-1 to TRBJ1-5; TRBD1 aligns across 10 bases. This CDR3 has 14 amino acids. Germline CDR1 is MNHNS and CDR2 is SASEGT. V was pared by 4 bases and J by 6 bases, with 3 bases of the junction left unmatched. The CDR3 region is CASSGGQGGQPQHF. CDR3 coding DNA: TGTGCCAGCAGTGGCGGACAGGGGGGTCAGCCCCAGCATTTT.

This chain uses TRBV5-4 with TRBJ1-6, with D uncertain. The V and J ends lost 2 bases and 9 bases respectively, with 6 bases between them. Per the germline V gene, CDR1 is SGHNT and CDR2 is YYREEE (reference sequence). This CDR3 region has 12 residues. The CDR3 DNA is TGTGCCAGCAGCTTTGGGAGTTCACCCCTCCACTTT. Protein sequence: CASSFGSSPLHF.

This clone is a singleton in its sample. The CDR3 is CASSQQGTKEPQHF. The DNA of the CDR3 is TGTGCCAGCAGTCAACAGGGGACAAAAGAGCCCCAGCATTTT. The V gene is TRBV27, the J gene TRBJ1-5; TRBD1 aligns across 7 bases. Germline-derived CDR1 and CDR2 are MNHEY and SMNVEV (reference sequence). The CDR3 is made up of 14 amino acids. V was clipped by 5 bases and J by 8 bases; unmatched bases: 9.

This chain uses TRBV4-1 with TRBJ1-6; TRBD1 might be the D (6 bases). Germline CDR1 is MGHRA and CDR2 is YSYEKL. This CDR3 region has 16 residues. Trimming took off 4 bases at V and 1 base at J, with 11 bases between the two ends. The CDR3 reads CASSRLQGSYNSPLHF. Written as DNA, the CDR3 is TGCGCCAGCAGCCGGCTACAGGGTTCCTATAATTCACCCCTCCACTTT.

The chain couples TRBV27 to TRBJ1-1; D call uncertain. From germline, CDR1 is MNHEY and CDR2 SMNVEV (reference sequence). The CDR3 is 13 residues long. The germline V and J ends were trimmed by 0 bases and 8 bases, with 10 bases remaining between them. This CDR3 is CASSLSKYREAFF. Here the CDR3 DNA reads TGTGCCAGCAGTTTATCGAAATATCGGGAAGCTTTCTTT.

This chain joins TRBV19 and TRBJ1-1; TRBD1 might be the D (5 bases). V lost 3 bases to trimming and J lost 2 bases, with 13 bases between them. CDR3 length: 15 residues. CDR1 is LNHDA, CDR2 SQIVND, per germline (reference sequence). CDR3 nucleotide sequence: TGTGCCAGTAGTATTATCGGGGGGAGAAACACTGAAGCTTTCTTT. It yields the protein CASSIIGGRNTEAFF.

This chain uses TRBV27 with TRBJ1-2; D is possibly TRBD1 (6 bases). The length of the CDR3 is 15 residues. V was trimmed by 4 bases and J by 2 bases, leaving 14 bases between them. The V gene's germline CDR1 is MNHEY and CDR2 SMNVEV (reference sequence). DNA of the CDR3: TGTGCCAGCAGTTCCTACGGACAGTCCAACTATGGCTACACCTTC. Its protein product is CASSSYGQSNYGYTF.

The chain has TRBV4-3 and TRBJ2-1; tentative D call: TRBD2 (5 bases). Germline V gene sequence: CDR1 LGHNA, CDR2 YSLEER. The CDR3 has 13 residues. V was trimmed by 6 bases and J by 6 bases, leaving 12 bases between them. CDR3 nucleotide sequence: TGCGCCAGCAGGAGGGCAGGCCGCAATGAGCAGTTCTTC. This translates into CASRRAGRNEQFF.

V and J are TRBV19 and TRBJ2-7, with TRBD1 as a possible D gene (7 bases). In germline, CDR1 is LNHDA, CDR2 SQIVND (reference sequence). This CDR3 is 15 amino acids long. The V gene lost 3 bases and the J gene lost 3 bases, with 15 bases spanning the gap. The CDR3 sequence is CASSMGGRGYYEQYF. CDR3 nucleotides: TGTGCCAGTAGTATGGGGGGCAGGGGGTACTACGAGCAGTACTTC.

The V call is TRBV27, the J call TRBJ2-5; D gene unclear. V was shortened by 4 bases and J by 4 bases, with 13 bases between the two germline ends. The CDR3 has 14 residues. Germline lookup yields CDR1 MNHEY and CDR2 SMNVEV (reference sequence). The CDR3 DNA follows: TGTGCCAGCAGTTCCGCCCCTACGGGAGAGACCCAGTACTTC. This codes for CASSSAPTGETQYF.

This clone was detected a few times. The chain has TRBV9 and TRBJ2-5; D is unresolved. The V gene lost 1 base and the J gene lost 1 base, with 5 bases spanning the gap. Germline V gene sequence: CDR1 SGDLS, CDR2 YYNGEE. This CDR3 has 13 residues. The CDR3 bases are TGTGCCAGCAGCGTAAACAGCCAAGAGACCCAGTACTTC. Encoded protein: CASSVNSQETQYF.

A single count supports this clone. The chain employs TRBV7-8 and TRBJ2-7, with D perhaps TRBD2 (6 bases). Germline-derived CDR1 and CDR2 are SGHVS and FQNEAQ. Deletions cut 4 bases from V and 2 bases from J, with 15 bases between. There are 15 residues in the CDR3. This CDR3 reads CASSSTPGSPYEQYF. DNA of the CDR3: TGTGCCAGCAGCTCGACCCCCGGGAGCCCCTACGAGCAGTACTTC.

This clone is a singleton in its sample. The chain employs TRBV9 and TRBJ2-1, with D perhaps matching TRBD2 (5 bases). The germline V gene has CDR1 SGDLS and CDR2 YYNGEE. The V gene lost 3 bases and the J gene lost 3 bases, with 7 bases spanning the gap. CDR3 size: 13 residues. The CDR3 coding sequence is TGTGCCAGCAGCGAGCGGAACTACAATGAGCAGTTCTTC. This gives the protein CASSERNYNEQFF.

This clone was detected only a few times. The rearrangement joins TRBV7-2 to TRBJ2-1; 8 bases are shared with TRBD1. This CDR3 spans 14 amino acids. The J segment lost 8 bases and the V segment lost 4 bases, leaving 7 bases of the junction unmatched. The germline gives CDR1 SGHTA, CDR2 FQGNSA. The CDR3 sequence: CASSSRTGLHEQFF. The CDR3 DNA reads as TGTGCCAGCAGCTCCAGGACAGGGCTGCATGAGCAGTTCTTC.

V is TRBV11-2 and J is TRBJ2-1; 12 nucleotides agree with TRBD2. Looked up from germline, CDR1 is SGHAT and CDR2 is FQNNGV. The CDR3 spans 17 residues. With V trimmed by 0 bases and J by 8 bases, 8 bases remained unmatched. In DNA form, the CDR3 reads TGTGCCAGCAGCTTAGAGAGAAGACTAGCGGGAGATCATGAGCAGTTCTTC. Translation: CASSLERRLAGDHEQFF.

This clone was found once. The genes are TRBV6-5 and TRBJ2-5; 10 bases fit TRBD1. The end of the DNA is better explained by TRBJ2-7, so the J call may be wrong. CDR3 length: 14 residues. Germline V gene sequence: CDR1 MNHEY, CDR2 SVGAGI. The CDR3 loop reads CASRGTGATYEQYF. DNA for the CDR3: TGTGCCAGCAGGGGGACAGGGGCCACCTACGAGCAGTACTTC.

This chain joins TRBV25-1 and TRBJ1-1; 7 nucleotides line up with TRBD1. Germline CDR1 is MGHDK and CDR2 is SYGVNS. CDR3 length: 15 residues. Trimming cost V 2 bases and J 0 bases; bases outside gene matches: 3. The CDR3 DNA reads as TGTGCCAGCAGTGAACCGGGACAGATGAACACTGAAGCTTTCTTT. Translated, it gives CASSEPGQMNTEAFF. The full variable domain, with the rest looked up from reference TRBV25-1 and TRBJ1-1, is EADIYQTPRYLVIGTGKKITLECSQTMGHDKMYWYQQDPGMELHLIHYSYGVNSTEKGDLSSESTVSRIRTEHFPLTLESARPSHTSQYLCASSEPGQMNTEAFFGQGTRLTVV.

The V gene is TRBV27, the J gene TRBJ1-3; D ambiguous. Germline loops: CDR1 MNHEY, CDR2 SMNVEV (reference sequence). The CDR3 covers 14 residues. V gave up 7 bases and J gave up 1 base, with 11 bases separating them. The CDR3 protein is CASKPRSSGNTIYF. Written as DNA, the CDR3 is TGTGCCAGCAAGCCTCGGTCGTCTGGAAACACCATATATTTT.

This clone was observed once. The genes are TRBV7-3 and TRBJ2-1; D might be TRBD2 (6 bases). Trimming took off 6 bases at V and 3 bases at J, with 15 bases between the two ends. Germline loops: CDR1 SGHTA, CDR2 FQGTGA. This CDR3 has 15 amino acids. The CDR3 reads CASSPPLGGYNEQFF. CDR3 DNA sequence: TGTGCCAGCAGTCCCCCGTTGGGGGGCTACAATGAGCAGTTCTTC. The full variable domain, rest sourced from reference TRBV7-3 and TRBJ2-1, is GAGVSQTPSNKVTEKGKYVELRCDPISGHTALYWYRQSLGQGPEFLIYFQGTGAADDSGLPNDRFFAVRPEGSVSTLKIQRTERGDSAVYLCASSPPLGGYNEQFFGPGTRLTVL.

This sequence joins TRBV29-1 and TRBJ2-5; possible D gene TRBD2, 5 bases. The DNA matches TRBJ2-7 better at its end, which makes the J call doubtful. Germline loops: CDR1 SQVTM, CDR2 ANQGSEA. The CDR3 sequence is 13 residues long. CDR3 protein: CSVEERAGYEQYF. The CDR3 DNA reads as TGCAGCGTTGAAGAAAGGGCGGGCTACGAGCAGTACTTC.